This T cell receptor (beta chain) was sequenced in a study of long-term antiretroviral therapy in people with HIV. The ends lost 0 bases at V and 0 bases at J; junction bases unmatched: 10. The length of the CDR3 is 18 residues. Per the germline V gene, CDR1 is LGHNT and CDR2 is FRNRAP. Researchers ran immunoSEQ v3.0 at survey level. Clones were sequenced by immunoSEQ multiplex PCR, and TCRdb holds only the in-frame ones, with some missing. The repertoire holds fewer than 25,000 clones, with roughly 82% as singletons. V and J are TRBV12-5 and TRBJ1-1, with 7 bases fitting TRBD1. The source is a man aged 25 to 40 with HIV. The material was unsorted PBMCs, obtained 5.9 years after starting antiretroviral therapy. The chain's CDR3 is CASGLVSGAGQMNTEAFF. CDR3 nucleotide sequence: TGTGCTAGTGGTTTGGTAAGCGGAGCGGGACAGATGAACACTGAAGCTTTCTTT.